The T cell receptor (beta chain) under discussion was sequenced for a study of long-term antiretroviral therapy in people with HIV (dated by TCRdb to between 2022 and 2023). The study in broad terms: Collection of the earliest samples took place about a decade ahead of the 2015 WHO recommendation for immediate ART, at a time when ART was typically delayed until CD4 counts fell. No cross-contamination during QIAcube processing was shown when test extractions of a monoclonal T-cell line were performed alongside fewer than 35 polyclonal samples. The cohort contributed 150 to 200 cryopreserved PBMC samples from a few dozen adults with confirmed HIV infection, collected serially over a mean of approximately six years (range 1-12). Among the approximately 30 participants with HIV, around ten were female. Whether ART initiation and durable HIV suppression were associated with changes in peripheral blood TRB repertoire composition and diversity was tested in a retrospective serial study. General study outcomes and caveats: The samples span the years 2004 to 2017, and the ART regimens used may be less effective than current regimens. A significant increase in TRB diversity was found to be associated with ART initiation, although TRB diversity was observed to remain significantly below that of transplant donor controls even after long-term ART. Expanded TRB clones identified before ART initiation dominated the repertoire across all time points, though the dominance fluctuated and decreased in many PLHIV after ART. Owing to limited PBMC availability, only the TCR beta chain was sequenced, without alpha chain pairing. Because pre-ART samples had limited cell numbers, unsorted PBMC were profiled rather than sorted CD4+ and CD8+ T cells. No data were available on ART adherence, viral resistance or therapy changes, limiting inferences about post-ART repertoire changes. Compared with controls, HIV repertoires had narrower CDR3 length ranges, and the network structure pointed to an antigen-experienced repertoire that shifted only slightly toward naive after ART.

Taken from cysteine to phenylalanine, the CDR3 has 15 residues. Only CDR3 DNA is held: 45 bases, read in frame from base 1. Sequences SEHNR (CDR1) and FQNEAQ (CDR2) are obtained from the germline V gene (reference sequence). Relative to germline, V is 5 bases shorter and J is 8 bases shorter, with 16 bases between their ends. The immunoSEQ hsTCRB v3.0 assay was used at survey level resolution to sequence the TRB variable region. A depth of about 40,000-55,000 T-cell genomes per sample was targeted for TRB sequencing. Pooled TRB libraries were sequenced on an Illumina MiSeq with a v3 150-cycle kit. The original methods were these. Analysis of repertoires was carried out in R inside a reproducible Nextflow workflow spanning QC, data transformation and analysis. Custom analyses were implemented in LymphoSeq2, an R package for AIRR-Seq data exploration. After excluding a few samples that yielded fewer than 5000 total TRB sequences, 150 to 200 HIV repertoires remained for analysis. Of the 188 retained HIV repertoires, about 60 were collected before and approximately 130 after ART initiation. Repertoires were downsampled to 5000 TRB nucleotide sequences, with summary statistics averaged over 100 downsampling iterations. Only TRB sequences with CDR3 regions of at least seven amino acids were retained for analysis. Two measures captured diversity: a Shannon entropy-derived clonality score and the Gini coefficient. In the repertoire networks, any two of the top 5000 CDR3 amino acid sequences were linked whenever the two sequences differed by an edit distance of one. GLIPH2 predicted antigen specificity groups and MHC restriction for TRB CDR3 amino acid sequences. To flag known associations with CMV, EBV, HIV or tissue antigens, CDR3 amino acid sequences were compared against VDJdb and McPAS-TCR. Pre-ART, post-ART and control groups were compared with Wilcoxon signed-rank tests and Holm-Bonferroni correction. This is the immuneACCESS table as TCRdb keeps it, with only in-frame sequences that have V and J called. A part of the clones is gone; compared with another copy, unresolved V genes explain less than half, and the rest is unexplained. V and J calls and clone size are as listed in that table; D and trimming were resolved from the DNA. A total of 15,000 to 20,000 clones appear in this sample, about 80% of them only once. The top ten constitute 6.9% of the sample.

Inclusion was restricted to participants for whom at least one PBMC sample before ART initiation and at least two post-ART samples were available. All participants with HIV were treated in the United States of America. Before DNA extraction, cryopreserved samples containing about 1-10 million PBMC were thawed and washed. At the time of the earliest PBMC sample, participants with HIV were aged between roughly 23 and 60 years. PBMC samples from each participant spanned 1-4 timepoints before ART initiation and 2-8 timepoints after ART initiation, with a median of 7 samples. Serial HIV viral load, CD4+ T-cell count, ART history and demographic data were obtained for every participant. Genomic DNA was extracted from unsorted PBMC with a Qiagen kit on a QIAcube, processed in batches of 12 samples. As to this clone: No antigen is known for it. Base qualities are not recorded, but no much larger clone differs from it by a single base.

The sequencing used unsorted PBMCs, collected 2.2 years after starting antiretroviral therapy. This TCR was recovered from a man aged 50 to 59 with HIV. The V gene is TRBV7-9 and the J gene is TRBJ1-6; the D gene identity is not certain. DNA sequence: TGTGCCAGCAGCGAAACACAGTTCTTCGATTCACCCCTCCACTTT. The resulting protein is CASSETQFFDSPLHF.